The source of this T cell receptor beta chain is a study of regulatory T cells in long-lasting Graves disease (dated by TCRdb to about 2021). Broadly, across the study: Persistent Graves' disease was defined as antithyroid drug treatment for over 5 years with persistently positive TSH receptor autoantibodies. This study used TCR sequencing and RNA sequencing of peripheral blood to compare persistent Graves' disease patients against newly diagnosed Graves' disease patients. The study took place in China and was registered as a clinical trial. A total of about 33 samples underwent TCR sequencing, from about 13 patients with persistent Graves' disease and 20 or so patients with newly diagnosed Graves' disease. On average, persistent Graves' disease patients in the clinical cohort had been on antithyroid drugs for about 10.3 years.

Libraries were prepared through multiplex PCR. The run used an Illumina HiSeq 4000. CDR3 regions were amplified by Arm-PCR with iRepertoire HTBI primers to construct TCR beta libraries. Gel purification was performed on PCR products prior to sequencing. Concerning the study's data processing: A total of fewer than 65 TRBV and 14 TRBJ segments were identified across samples and were used for gene usage analysis of CDR3 amino acid clonotypes. COPE and FqMerger were used to merge the filtered high-quality paired reads into contigs. BLAST was used to align contigs to IMGT TRBV, TRBD and TRBJ reference genes, with CDR3 defined following IMGT. Highly expanded clones were defined as clonotypes with a frequency above 0.1%. Shannon entropy served as the measure of repertoire diversity, while the Gini coefficient captured V-J evenness. Clonotypes shared by more than one individual were considered public. Using fastp trimming at Q25 and MiXCR clonotype assembly, TCRdb reanalyzed the public sequencing data and kept in-frame beta chains. Rows are combined by CDR3 protein, so each entry shows the most common genes and DNA. TCRdb's processing, not the study's, gives the V and J calls here. The sample profile shows about 470,000 distinct CDR3 sequences; around 21% of them were found once. Approximately 7.8% of the sample lies in the top ten.

Turning to this clonotype: The specificity of this receptor is unknown. No much larger clone is present one base from it, and per-base qualities are unavailable.

Study-level results and caveats: The study examined only peripheral blood because the primary lesion, thyroid tissue, could not be accessed. A larger number of public clonotypes was shared among persistent patients (around 2,500) than among newly diagnosed patients (around 870). Sequencing and analysis were restricted to the TCR beta chain. Compared with newly diagnosed patients, patients with persistent Graves' disease had lower TCR Shannon entropy and fewer highly expanded clones, which suggests clonal expansion. Persistent disease showed preferential use of TRBV28, TRBJ1-2 and TRBJ2-5, whereas newly diagnosed disease favored TRBV20-1 and TRBJ2-1. As a limitation, the authors acknowledged that the small sample size may reduce accuracy.

Looking up the germline V gene yields CDR1 SQVTM and CDR2 ANQGSEA. V is pared back by 2 bases and J by 4 bases, with 8 bases lying between the germline termini. Inclusive of the bounding cysteine and phenylalanine, the CDR3 is 12 residues long. Only the CDR3 part of the read is kept: 36 bases, read in frame from the first base. The time point label here, explained by the study, means: persistent/refractory GD, antithyroid drugs over 5 years with positive TRAb. For both TCR sequencing and RNA sequencing, RNA was extracted from PBMCs using TRIzol. Graves' disease was diagnosed according to American Thyroid Association guidelines. Recruitment of patients was carried out at an endocrinology department in Xi'an, China. From each patient, approximately 9 milliliters of peripheral blood was collected into an EDTA anticoagulant tube. Ficoll Paque Plus density gradient separation was used to isolate PBMCs, and no further T cell sorting was performed. An Agilent 2100 Bioanalyzer and agarose gel were used to check RNA quality, and a NanoDrop 2000 was used to measure RNA concentration.

The rearrangement combines TRBV29-1 with TRBJ1-1; the D gene is not confidently resolved. The starting material was peripheral blood mononuclear cells (PBMCs), obtained when the disease was refractory, from a patient treated with antithyroid drugs. The clonotype was recovered from a female donor with Graves disease. Here the CDR3 is given as CSVENGRTEAFF. Read as DNA, the sequence is TGCAGCGTTGAAAACGGTCGCACTGAAGCTTTCTTT.